This TCR beta chain is from a study of T cell responses to AZD1222 COVID-19 vaccine. Study-wide results and caveats: Just a handful of people given AZD1222 tested seropositive at baseline. Spike-specific TCR breadth and depth rose after two AZD1222 doses.

The data were produced by immunoSEQ multiplex PCR, yet TCRdb's version contains in-frame clones alone and is incomplete. The data show 150,000 to 200,000 clones, with over 85% seen just once and approximately 2.5% held by the top ten. This CDR3 comprises 15 residues. CDR1 is SGHDT and CDR2 is YYEEEE in the germline V gene. In regard to this clone: No antigen is known for it. The germline gene is not matched at one end of the junction; a read error may be the cause.

V is TRBV5-6 and J is TRBJ1-1, with D perhaps TRBD1 (5 bases). This receptor was identified in an adult in good health. Here the sequenced sample was peripheral blood, taken on day 0 of AZD1222 vaccination. In DNA form, the CDR3 reads TGTGCCAGCAGCTTGGCCGGGACGTTGAATACTGAAGCTTTCTTT. As protein: CASSLAGTLNTEAFF. Looking up the rest from reference TRBV5-6 and TRBJ1-1 gives the full variable domain: DAGVTQSPTHLIKTRGQQVTLRCSPKSGHDTVSWYQQALGQGPQFIFQYYEEEERQRGNFPDRFSGHQFPNYSSELNVNALLLGDSALYLCASSLAGTLNTEAFFGQGTRLTVV.